This T cell receptor beta chain was sequenced for a study of blood T cells in healthy people across ages. Study-level findings and limits: Per million T cells, TCR beta diversity dropped roughly linearly as age increased. Among long-lived donors, naive CD4+ cells were more numerous and diversity higher than in aged donors.

Deletions cut 6 bases from V and 0 bases from J, with 13 bases between. Germline V gene lookup returns CDR1 SNHLY and CDR2 FYNNEI. The CDR3 is made up of 15 amino acids. Details on this clonotype: Its antigen remains unidentified.

With a J-beta primer mix and a sample-barcoded 5' primer, a second PCR ran about 6 to 11 cycles. Each cDNA molecule was tagged by a template-switch adaptor that had 12 random nucleotides. TCRdb reprocessed the 5' RACE reads via MiXCR and lists one record per CDR3 protein. The sample shows about 1.8 million distinct CDR3 sequences, about 49% of them seen only once. V gene TRBV2 combines with J gene TRBJ2-3; the D gene is possibly TRBD2 (6 bases). This TCR was sampled from a woman in her forties in good health. Sequencing input: blood. The CDR3 region has the DNA TGTGCCAGCAGGGAACTAGCTTTTAGCACAGATACGCAGTATTTT. Its translation: CASRELAFSTDTQYF.